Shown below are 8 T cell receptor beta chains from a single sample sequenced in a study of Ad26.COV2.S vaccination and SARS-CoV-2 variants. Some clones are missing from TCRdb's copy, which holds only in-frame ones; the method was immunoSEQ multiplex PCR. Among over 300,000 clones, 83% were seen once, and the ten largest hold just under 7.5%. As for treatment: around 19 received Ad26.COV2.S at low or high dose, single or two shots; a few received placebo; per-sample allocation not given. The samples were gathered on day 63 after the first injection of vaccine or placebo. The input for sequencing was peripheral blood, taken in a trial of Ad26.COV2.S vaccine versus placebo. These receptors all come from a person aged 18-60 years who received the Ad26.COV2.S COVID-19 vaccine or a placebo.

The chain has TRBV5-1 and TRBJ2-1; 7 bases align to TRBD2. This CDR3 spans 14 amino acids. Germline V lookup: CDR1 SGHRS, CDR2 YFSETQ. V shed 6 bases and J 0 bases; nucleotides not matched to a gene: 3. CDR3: CASNRGGSYNEQFF. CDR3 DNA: TGCGCCAGCAACCGCGGGGGCTCCTACAATGAGCAGTTCTTC.

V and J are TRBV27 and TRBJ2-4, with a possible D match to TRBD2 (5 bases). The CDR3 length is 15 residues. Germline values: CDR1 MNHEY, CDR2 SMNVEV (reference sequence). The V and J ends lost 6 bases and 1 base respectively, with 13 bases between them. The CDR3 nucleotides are TGTGCCAGCAGCACCAGGAGAGGGGCCAAAAACATTCAGTACTTC. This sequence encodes CASSTRRGAKNIQYF.

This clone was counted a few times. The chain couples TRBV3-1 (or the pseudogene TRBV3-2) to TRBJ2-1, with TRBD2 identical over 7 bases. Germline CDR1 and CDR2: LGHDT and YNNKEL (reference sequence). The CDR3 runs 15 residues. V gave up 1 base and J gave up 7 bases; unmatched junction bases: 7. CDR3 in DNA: TGTGCCAGCAGCCAAGGTGGCGGGAGCTCTAATGAGCAGTTCTTC. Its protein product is CASSQGGGSSNEQFF.

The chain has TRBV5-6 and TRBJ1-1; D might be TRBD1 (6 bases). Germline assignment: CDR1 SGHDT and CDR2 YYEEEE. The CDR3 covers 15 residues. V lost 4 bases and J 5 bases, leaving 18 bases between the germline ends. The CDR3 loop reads CASSGGDTVGTEAFF. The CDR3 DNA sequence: TGTGCCAGCAGCGGGGGCGACACGGTGGGGACTGAAGCTTTCTTT.

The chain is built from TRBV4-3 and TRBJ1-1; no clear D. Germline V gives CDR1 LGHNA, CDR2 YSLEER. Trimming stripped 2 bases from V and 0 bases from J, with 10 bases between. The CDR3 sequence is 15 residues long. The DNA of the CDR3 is TGCGCCAGCAGCCAAAACCTGGGTTTGAACACTGAAGCTTTCTTT. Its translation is CASSQNLGLNTEAFF.

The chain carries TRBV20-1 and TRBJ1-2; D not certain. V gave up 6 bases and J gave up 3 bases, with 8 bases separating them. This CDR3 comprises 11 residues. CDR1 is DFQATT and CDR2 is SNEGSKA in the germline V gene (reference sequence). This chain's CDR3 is CSAALDYGYTF. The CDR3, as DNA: TGCAGTGCCGCCCTCGACTATGGCTACACCTTC.

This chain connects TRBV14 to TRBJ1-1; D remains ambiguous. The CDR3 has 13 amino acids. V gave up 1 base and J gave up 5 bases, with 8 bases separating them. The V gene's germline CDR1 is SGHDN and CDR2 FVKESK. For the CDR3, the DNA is TGTGCCAGCAGCCAAGGCAGGACGACTGAAGCTTTCTTT. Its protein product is CASSQGRTTEAFF.

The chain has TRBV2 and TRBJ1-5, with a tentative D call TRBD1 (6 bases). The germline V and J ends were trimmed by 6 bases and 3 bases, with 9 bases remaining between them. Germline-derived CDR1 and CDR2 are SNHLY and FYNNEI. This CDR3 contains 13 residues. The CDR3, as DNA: TGTGCCAGCAGGGGGGACAACAATCAGCCCCAGCATTTT. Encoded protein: CASRGDNNQPQHF.